This T cell receptor (beta chain) originates from a study of blood T cells in healthy people across ages. Whole-study results and caveats: In long-lived donors, naive CD4+ cell counts and diversity exceeded those of aged donors.

Comments on this clonotype: Its antigen is unidentified.

Collection of ten milliliters of peripheral blood was performed for each donor. CDR3 length: 15 residues. Trimming shortened V by 6 bases and J by 3 bases, and 15 bases separated the two germline ends. Primed by a sample-barcoded 5' primer and a J-beta primer mix, a second PCR proceeded for 7 to 11 cycles. Each cDNA molecule received a tag from a template-switch adaptor that had 12 random nucleotides. TCRdb called the 5' RACE reads again in MiXCR, with one record for every CDR3 protein. This sample has 1.2 million to 1.5 million distinct CDR3 sequences, with around 39% found just once. This clonotype was obtained from a woman under 30 in good health. The chain employs TRBV12-3 or TRBV12-4 and TRBJ1-5; a weak D match, TRBD1 (5 bases). The sample was blood. The CDR3 DNA follows: TGTGCCAGCAGCCCAGGGTGGACGAACAATCAGCCCCAGCATTTT. Translation gives CASSPGWTNNQPQHF.